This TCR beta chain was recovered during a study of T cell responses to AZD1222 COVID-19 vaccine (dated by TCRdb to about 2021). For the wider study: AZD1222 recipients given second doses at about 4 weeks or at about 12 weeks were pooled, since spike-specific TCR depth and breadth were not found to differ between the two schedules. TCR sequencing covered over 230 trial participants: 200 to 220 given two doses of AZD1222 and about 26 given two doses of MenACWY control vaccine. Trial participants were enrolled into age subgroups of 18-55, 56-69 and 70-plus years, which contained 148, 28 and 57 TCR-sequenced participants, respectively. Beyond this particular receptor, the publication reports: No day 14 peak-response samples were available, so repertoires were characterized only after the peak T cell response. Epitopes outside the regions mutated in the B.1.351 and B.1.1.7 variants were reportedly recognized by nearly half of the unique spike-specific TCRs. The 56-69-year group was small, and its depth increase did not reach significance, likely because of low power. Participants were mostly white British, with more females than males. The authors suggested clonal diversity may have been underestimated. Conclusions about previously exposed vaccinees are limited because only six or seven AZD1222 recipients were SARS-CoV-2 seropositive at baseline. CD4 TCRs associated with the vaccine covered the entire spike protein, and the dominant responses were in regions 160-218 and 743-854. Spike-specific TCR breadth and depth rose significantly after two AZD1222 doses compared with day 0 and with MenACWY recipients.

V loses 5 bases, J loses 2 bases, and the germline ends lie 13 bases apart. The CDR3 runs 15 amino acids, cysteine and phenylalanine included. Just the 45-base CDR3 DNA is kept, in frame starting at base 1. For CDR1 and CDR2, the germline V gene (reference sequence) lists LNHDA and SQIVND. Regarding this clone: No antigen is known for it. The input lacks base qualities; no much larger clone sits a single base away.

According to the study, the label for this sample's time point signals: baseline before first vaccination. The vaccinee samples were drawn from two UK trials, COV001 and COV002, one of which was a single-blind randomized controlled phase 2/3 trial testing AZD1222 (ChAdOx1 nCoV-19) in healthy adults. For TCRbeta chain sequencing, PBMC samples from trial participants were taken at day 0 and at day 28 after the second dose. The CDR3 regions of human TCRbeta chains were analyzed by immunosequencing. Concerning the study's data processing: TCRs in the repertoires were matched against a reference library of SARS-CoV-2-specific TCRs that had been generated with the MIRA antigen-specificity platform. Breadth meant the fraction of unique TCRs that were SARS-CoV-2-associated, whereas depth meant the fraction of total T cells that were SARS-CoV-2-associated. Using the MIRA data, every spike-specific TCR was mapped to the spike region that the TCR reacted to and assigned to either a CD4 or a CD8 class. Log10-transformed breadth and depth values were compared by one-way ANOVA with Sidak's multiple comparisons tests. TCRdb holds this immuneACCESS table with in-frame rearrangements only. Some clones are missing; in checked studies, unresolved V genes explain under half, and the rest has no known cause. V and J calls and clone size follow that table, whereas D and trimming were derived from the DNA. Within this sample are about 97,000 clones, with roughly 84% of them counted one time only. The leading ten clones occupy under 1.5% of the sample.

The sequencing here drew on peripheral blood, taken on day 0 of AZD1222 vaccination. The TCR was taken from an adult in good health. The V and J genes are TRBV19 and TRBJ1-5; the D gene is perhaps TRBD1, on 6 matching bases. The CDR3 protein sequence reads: CASSDRSGGNQPQHF. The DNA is TGTGCCAGTAGTGACCGTTCAGGGGGCAATCAGCCCCAGCATTTT.